The rows below give T cell receptor beta chains drawn from one sample of a study of graft-versus-host responses after intestinal transplantation. This table comes from immunoSEQ multiplex PCR, and its TCRdb copy is limited to in-frame clones, with some not included. The sample consists of about 98,000 clones, roughly 86% of them appearing once. Sequences were derived from PBMCs, sampled 255 days after intestinal transplant. These receptors came from a human patient who received an intestinal transplant, so some T cells may come from the graft donor. Each CDR3 is given without its conserved first and last residue.

TRBV15	TRBJ1-1	ATGGGLNTEAF
TRBV9	TRBJ2-5	ASSVSAGLDGETQY
TRBV6-1	TRBJ2-3	ASSELAGGPDTQY
TRBV6-1	TRBJ2-7	ASSEGAYEQY
TRBV5-4	TRBJ1-1	ASTPPPGTEAF
TRBV29-1	TRBJ2-2	SVELVVPGELF
TRBV5-4	TRBJ1-1	ASSYRREIEDTEAF
TRBV9	TRBJ1-2	ASSVSTEGTARGSLYGYT
TRBV30	TRBJ2-7	AWSPGTASSYEQY
TRBV28	TRBJ2-3	ASRGTSGGQSDTQY
TRBV5-4	TRBJ2-4	ASSLGVAGRAKNIQY
TRBV10-3	TRBJ1-2	AISGGAGYGYT
TRBV2	TRBJ2-5	ASSYLRGYQETQY
TRBV21-1	TRBJ2-7	ASSEGPGQSYEQY
TRBV6-6	TRBJ2-2	ASSYPPSGYGELF
TRBV6-1	TRBJ1-1	ASSEGGSTEAF
TRBV4-2	TRBJ1-5	ASSQDRGPDSQPQH